A single sample gave rise to the 19 T cell receptor beta chains below, sequenced in a study of shared clonotypes between healthy human individuals. Repertoires were generated with immunoSEQ multiplex PCR, while TCRdb's copy carries only in-frame clones and drops some. The table lists millions of clones, approximately 94% of them singletons. CD8 cells regarded as naive lacked CD45RO, were positively chosen for CCR7, and omitted terminally differentiated effector memory CD45RA+ cells. Sequenced: naive CD8+ T cells from PBMCs. The receptors shown here come from a young man in good health. Some clones in this sample may be carry-over from other donors' samples.

This clone was recorded once. This chain uses TRBV7-9 with TRBJ2-3; weak D call: TRBD2 (6 bases). The germline V gene has CDR1 SEHNR and CDR2 FQNEAQ (reference sequence). This CDR3 has 17 residues. Trimming took off 2 bases at V and 3 bases at J, with 18 bases between the two ends. In DNA, the CDR3 is TGTGCCAGCAGCTTAACCATCACGGGGGTACTTACAGATACGCAGTATTTT. It specifies CASSLTITGVLTDTQYF.

The genes are TRBV6-1 and TRBJ1-5; D call uncertain. Trimming stripped 1 base from V and 2 bases from J, with 12 bases between. Germline loops: CDR1 MNHNS, CDR2 SASEGT. This CDR3 contains 16 residues. The CDR3 region is CASSEVGKGGNQPQHF. CDR3 sequence (DNA): TGTGCCAGCAGTGAAGTGGGAAAAGGCGGCAATCAGCCCCAGCATTTT.

The CDR3 loop is CASSTTPGLAGAWYNEQFF. CDR3 DNA: TGTGCCAGCAGTACGACTCCGGGACTAGCGGGAGCGTGGTACAATGAGCAGTTCTTC. V and J are TRBV28 and TRBJ2-1; 14 nucleotides align to TRBD2. The V gene's germline CDR1 is MDHEN and CDR2 SYDVKM. This CDR3 is 19 amino acids long. V dropped 5 bases and J dropped 4; count of bases not matched to a gene: 13.

This clone is a singleton in its sample. V is TRBV5-6 and J is TRBJ1-5, with D hard to call. The CDR3 runs 15 residues. Trimming took off 0 bases at V and 9 bases at J, with 16 bases between the two ends. Germline V lookup: CDR1 SGHDT, CDR2 YYEEEE. Here the CDR3 reads CASSLGRQSGSPQHF. CDR3 in DNA: TGTGCCAGCAGCTTGGGGCGGCAGAGTGGGTCGCCCCAGCATTTT.

On this clone itself: Within the sample, other DNA sequences also encode this same CDR3. The gene calls are TRBV4-1 and TRBJ2-7, with D maybe TRBD2 (5 bases). Germline CDR1 and CDR2: MGHRA and YSYEKL. Trimming removed 1 base from V and 2 bases from J, with 12 bases in between. This CDR3 contains 15 residues. CDR3 sequence reads: CASSQASGSTYEQYF. In nucleotides, the CDR3 is TGCGCCAGCAGCCAAGCGTCGGGGTCCACCTACGAGCAGTACTTC.

This clone appeared a single time. This chain connects TRBV7-9 to TRBJ2-1, with a tentative D call TRBD2 (5 bases). The CDR3 covers 15 residues. The V end lost 1 base, the J end lost 4 bases, and 11 bases lay between the germline ends. Germline CDR1 reads SEHNR; CDR2 reads FQNEAQ (reference sequence). The CDR3, as DNA: TGTGCCAGCAGCTTAGATTGGAGCGGATACAATGAGCAGTTCTTC. Translated, it gives CASSLDWSGYNEQFF.

This rearrangement joins TRBV7-8 to TRBJ1-2, with D hard to call. This CDR3 has 15 amino acids. Germline assignment: CDR1 SGHVS and CDR2 FQNEAQ. V lost 1 base and J 0 bases, leaving 9 bases between the germline ends. For the CDR3, the DNA is TGTGCCAGCAGCTTAGACGCCGGAACTAACTATGGCTACACCTTC. Protein: CASSLDAGTNYGYTF.

This chain links TRBV27 with TRBJ2-2, with D tentatively TRBD1 (5 bases). The CDR3 contains 13 residues. Germline V gene lookup returns CDR1 MNHEY and CDR2 SMNVEV (reference sequence). The V gene lost 5 bases and the J gene lost 7 bases, with 11 bases spanning the gap. The CDR3 bases are TGTGCCAGCAGTCAAGGGGCCGGCGGGGAGCTGTTTTTT. This gives the protein CASSQGAGGELFF.

This sequence joins TRBV9 and TRBJ1-2; TRBD1 matches at 8 bases. The CDR3 runs to 14 residues. V lost 2 bases, J lost 7 bases, and 7 bases stayed unmatched. Germline V gene lookup returns CDR1 SGDLS and CDR2 YYNGEE. The CDR3 sequence is CASSVETGQAGYTF. CDR3 nucleotides: TGTGCCAGCAGCGTTGAGACGGGACAGGCTGGCTACACCTTC.

The table lists this clone with a count of one. At the DNA level, this CDR3 is encoded by other sequences in the same sample as well. The chain carries TRBV14 and TRBJ1-1; no firm D call. Germline V gene lookup returns CDR1 SGHDN and CDR2 FVKESK. The V end lost 0 bases, the J end lost 1 base, and 6 bases lay between the germline ends. The length of the CDR3 is 14 residues. CDR3: CASSQDRGNTEAFF. CDR3 in DNA: TGTGCCAGCAGCCAAGACCGGGGGAACACTGAAGCTTTCTTT.

The chain couples TRBV5-1 to TRBJ2-1; a weak D match, TRBD1 (6 bases). Trimming took off 1 base at V and 2 bases at J, with 13 bases between the two ends. The CDR3 contains 16 residues. Germline loops: CDR1 SGHRS, CDR2 YFSETQ. This CDR3 is CASSLKRTGTYNEQFF. CDR3 in DNA: TGCGCCAGCAGCTTGAAGCGAACAGGGACCTACAATGAGCAGTTCTTC.

The chain couples TRBV27 to TRBJ2-1; the D gene is possibly TRBD2 (6 bases). The ends were cut back, 2 bases at V and 9 bases at J, with 8 bases in the middle. This CDR3 is built from 12 residues. Germline V gene lookup returns CDR1 MNHEY and CDR2 SMNVEV (reference sequence). CDR3 residues: CASSLHSGEQFF. As DNA, the CDR3 is TGTGCCAGCAGTTTACATAGCGGTGAGCAGTTCTTC.

The V and J genes are TRBV4-3 and TRBJ2-1, with D perhaps matching TRBD2 (7 bases). The CDR3 runs 18 residues. Germline V gene sequence: CDR1 LGHNA, CDR2 YSLEER. Trimming left V 0 bases short and J 0 bases short, with 15 bases between. The DNA of the CDR3 is TGCGCCAGCAGCCAAGATCTAGGGAGGGGGAGCTCCTACAATGAGCAGTTCTTC. Its translation is CASSQDLGRGSSYNEQFF.

This clone was detected only once. The chain carries TRBV27 and TRBJ2-1; TRBD2 aligns across 8 bases. Looked up from germline, CDR1 is MNHEY and CDR2 is SMNVEV (reference sequence). The junction had 9 bases not matched to a gene; V was cut back by 7 bases and J by 4 bases. The CDR3 extends over 15 amino acids. CDR3 in amino acids: CASKTSGGGYNEQFF. The DNA of the CDR3 is TGTGCCAGCAAAACCAGTGGCGGGGGGTACAATGAGCAGTTCTTC.

The chain is built from TRBV5-6 and TRBJ2-4; no definite D call. CDR3 size: 16 residues. Germline loops: CDR1 SGHDT, CDR2 YYEEEE. V was shortened by 0 bases and J by 0 bases, with 10 bases between the two germline ends. The CDR3 spells CASSLGADLAKNIQYF. The DNA of the CDR3 is TGTGCCAGCAGCTTGGGGGCAGACCTAGCCAAAAACATTCAGTACTTC. Full variable domain (missing parts from reference TRBV5-6 and TRBJ2-4): DAGVTQSPTHLIKTRGQQVTLRCSPKSGHDTVSWYQQALGQGPQFIFQYYEEEERQRGNFPDRFSGHQFPNYSSELNVNALLLGDSALYLCASSLGADLAKNIQYFGAGTRLSVL.

The chain uses TRBV7-6 and TRBJ2-5; the D gene is possibly TRBD1 (5 bases). This CDR3 has 16 amino acids. Germline CDR1 reads SGHVS; CDR2 reads FNYEAQ. The ends were cut back, 1 base at V and 3 bases at J, with 15 bases in the middle. Here the CDR3 DNA reads TGTGCCAGCAGCTTAGACGTGACAGAAGAAAAAGAGACCCAGTACTTC. Translating it yields CASSLDVTEEKETQYF.

The chain has TRBV7-9 and TRBJ2-5, with 9 bases aligning to TRBD2. There are 17 residues in the CDR3. The ends lost 5 bases at V and 2 bases at J; junction bases unmatched: 12. The germline V gene has CDR1 SEHNR and CDR2 FQNEAQ (reference sequence). The CDR3 DNA follows: TGTGCCAGCAGCCCTCGACTAGCGGACCGAAATCAAGAGACCCAGTACTTC. It encodes CASSPRLADRNQETQYF.

The rearrangement links TRBV28 to TRBJ2-5; 7 nucleotides agree with TRBD1. The CDR3 length is 14 residues. Germline V gene sequence: CDR1 MDHEN, CDR2 SYDVKM. Trimming at V came to 5 bases and at J to 6 bases, leaving 9 bases not matched to a gene. The CDR3 reads CASSRLNRGQTQYF. The DNA for the CDR3 is TGTGCCAGCAGTCGCCTTAACAGGGGACAGACCCAGTACTTC.

The chain joins TRBV7-8 to TRBJ1-5, with 9 bases that match TRBD1. Trimming removed 7 bases from V and 1 base from J; junction bases left unmatched: 8. The CDR3 has 16 residues. The germline V gene has CDR1 SGHVS and CDR2 FQNEAQ. In nucleotides, the CDR3 is TGTGCCAGCACCATGACAGGGGGTAAGAGCAATCAGCCCCAGCATTTT. Translating gives CASTMTGGKSNQPQHF. Full variable domain (remainder filled in from reference TRBV7-8 and TRBJ1-5): GAGVSQSPRYKVAKRGQDVALRCDPISGHVSLFWYQQALGQGPEFLTYFQNEAQLDKSGLPSDRFFAERPEGSVSTLKIQRTQQEDSAVYLCASTMTGGKSNQPQHFGDGTRLSIL.